Sequencing of this TCR beta chain was carried out in a study of blood T cell repertoires in COVID-19. The wider study: COVID-19 samples, acute and convalescent, were from the United States, Italy and Spain. Nucleic acid was either cDNA or gDNA, and it came from T cells, B-cell-depleted T cells, or PBMCs.

Source study methods: Amplified reference gene primers provided the basis for estimating nucleated cell counts. Using immunoSEQ multiplex PCR, the repertoire was profiled, and TCRdb retains in-frame clones only, with some absent. Clone size and V and J calls were adopted from that table, with D and trimming inferred from the DNA. The profile shows roughly 250,000 clones, approximately 79% of them singletons. V was shortened by 3 bases and J by 1 base, with 9 bases between the two germline ends. Per germline, CDR1 SNHLY and CDR2 FYNNEI. CDR3 length: 14 residues. The sequencing input was peripheral blood. The TCR originated in a woman aged 40 to 50 with active or convalescent COVID-19. The chain joins TRBV2 to TRBJ1-1, with D uncertain. CDR3 loop: CASSEQVPNTEAFF. CDR3 nucleotides: TGTGCCAGCAGTGAGCAGGTACCGAACACTGAAGCTTTCTTT.